These T cell receptor beta chains were read from a single sample in a study of cytomegalovirus exposure and HLA in healthy donors. Profiling relied on immunoSEQ multiplex PCR, and the TCRdb table lists in-frame clones only, not all of them. Here the sample spans around 90,000 clones, 70% to 85% being singletons. The specimen was PBMCs. The receptors shown here come from a man aged 45-65 years in good health and CMV-seronegative. CDR3s include the opening cysteine and the closing phenylalanine or tryptophan. Each record gives: J gene, D gene, V gene, clone size, CDR3 protein, CDR3 DNA. The D gene is left open where the match is weak. Not every row has a clone size; where given, it reads once, few, many or a size class.

J gene: TRBJ2-6
D gene: TRBD2
V gene: TRBV28
clone size: -
CDR3 protein: CASSSVAGGPSSGANVLTF
CDR3 DNA: TGTGCCAGCAGTTCGGTAGCGGGAGGCCCTAGTTCTGGGGCCAACGTCCTGACTTTC

J gene: TRBJ2-7
D gene: TRBD2
V gene: TRBV4-3
clone size: -
CDR3 protein: CASSQRGPGLPGGLAGAYEQYF
CDR3 DNA: TGCGCCAGCAGCCAAAGGGGACCAGGATTACCGGGGGGACTAGCGGGAGCCTACGAGCAGTACTTC

J gene: TRBJ2-5
D gene: -
V gene: TRBV29-1
clone size: -
CDR3 protein: CSVKRAARQETQYF
CDR3 DNA: TGCAGCGTTAAAAGAGCGGCAAGGCAAGAGACCCAGTACTTC

J gene: TRBJ2-5
D gene: -
V gene: TRBV27
clone size: few
CDR3 protein: CASSVLHTGIGQETQYF
CDR3 DNA: TGTGCCAGCAGTGTACTCCACACAGGGATAGGGCAAGAGACCCAGTACTTC

J gene: TRBJ2-3
D gene: TRBD2
V gene: TRBV7-2
clone size: -
CDR3 protein: CASSSGTSGRGDTQYF
CDR3 DNA: TGTGCCAGCAGCTCCGGGACTAGCGGGAGAGGAGATACGCAGTATTTT

J gene: TRBJ2-7
D gene: -
V gene: TRBV6-5
clone size: few
CDR3 protein: CASSYQSGGTYEQYF
CDR3 DNA: TGTGCCAGCAGTTACCAATCGGGGGGCACGTACGAGCAGTACTTC

J gene: TRBJ2-7
D gene: TRBD2
V gene: TRBV5-1
clone size: few
CDR3 protein: CASRPGTSDFWEQYF
CDR3 DNA: TGCGCCAGCCGTCCCGGGACTAGCGACTTTTGGGAGCAGTACTTC

J gene: TRBJ2-5
D gene: -
V gene: TRBV11-3
clone size: -
CDR3 protein: CASSSGVGEQYF
CDR3 DNA: TGTGCCAGCAGCTCAGGGGTGGGGGAGCAGTACTTC

J gene: TRBJ2-7
D gene: TRBD2
V gene: TRBV5-1
clone size: -
CDR3 protein: CASSATSGRTYEQYF
CDR3 DNA: TGCGCCAGCAGCGCCACTAGCGGGCGAACCTACGAGCAGTACTTC

J gene: TRBJ2-7
D gene: TRBD1
V gene: TRBV7-9
clone size: once
CDR3 protein: CASSRDTTGDVTYEQYF
CDR3 DNA: TGTGCCAGCAGCCGGGACACCACAGGGGACGTAACCTACGAGCAGTACTTC

J gene: TRBJ2-7
D gene: -
V gene: TRBV11-2
clone size: -
CDR3 protein: CASSLDRVSYEQYF
CDR3 DNA: TGTGCCAGCAGCTTAGACAGGGTCTCCTACGAGCAGTACTTC

J gene: TRBJ2-7
D gene: TRBD2
V gene: TRBV19
clone size: once
CDR3 protein: CASSIGTNLYEQYF
CDR3 DNA: TGTGCCAGTAGTATCGGGACTAACCTATACGAGCAGTACTTC

J gene: TRBJ2-1
D gene: -
V gene: TRBV9
clone size: -
CDR3 protein: CASSGTDNEQFF
CDR3 DNA: TGTGCCAGCAGCGGGACAGACAATGAGCAGTTCTTC

J gene: TRBJ1-1
D gene: TRBD1
V gene: TRBV7-3
clone size: -
CDR3 protein: CASSLTGQSEAFF
CDR3 DNA: TGTGCCAGCAGCTTAACGGGACAGTCAGAAGCTTTCTTT

J gene: TRBJ2-2
D gene: -
V gene: TRBV4-2
clone size: -
CDR3 protein: CASSQSDSLNTGELFF
CDR3 DNA: TGTGCCAGCAGCCAGTCGGACAGCCTTAACACCGGGGAGCTGTTTTTT

J gene: TRBJ2-1
D gene: -
V gene: TRBV6-5
clone size: many
CDR3 protein: CASSYSRRGNEQFF
CDR3 DNA: TGTGCCAGCAGTTACTCGAGAAGGGGCAATGAGCAGTTCTTC

J gene: TRBJ2-1
D gene: -
V gene: TRBV4-1
clone size: -
CDR3 protein: CASSQFAATSSYNEQFF
CDR3 DNA: TGCGCCAGCAGCCAATTCGCAGCGACGAGCTCCTACAATGAGCAGTTCTTC

J gene: TRBJ2-1
D gene: -
V gene: TRBV5-1
clone size: -
CDR3 protein: CASSLEQGGSNEQFF
CDR3 DNA: TGCGCCAGCAGCTTAGAGCAGGGCGGCTCCAATGAGCAGTTCTTC

J gene: TRBJ1-3
D gene: -
V gene: TRBV20-1
clone size: -
CDR3 protein: CSARADRAIYF
CDR3 DNA: TGCAGTGCTAGAGCGGACAGAGCCATATATTTT